Below are 2 T cell receptor beta chains sequenced from a single sample in a study of blood T cell repertoires in COVID-19 (dated by TCRdb to about 2020). Library preparation used the immunoSEQ multiplex PCR assay. Entries here come from immuneACCESS through TCRdb and include only in-frame sequences with V and J called. Some clones fail to appear in such tables; in the studies checked, an unresolved V gene covers under half of the shortfall, and the cause of the remainder is unknown. The sample profile shows a few hundred thousand clones; approximately 86% of them were found once. The ten largest clones capture approximately 2% of the sample. The sample consisted of peripheral blood. All receptors derive from a man aged 25-45 years with active or convalescent COVID-19.

The chain has TRBV7-3 and TRBJ2-7; 8 nucleotides match TRBD1. V lost 5 bases to trimming and J lost 6 bases; unmatched junction nucleotides: 6. This CDR3 has 13 amino acids. From germline, CDR1 is SGHTA and CDR2 FQGTGA. CDR3 amino acids: CASSTTGVGEQYF. For the CDR3, the DNA is TGTGCCAGCAGCACGACAGGGGTCGGCGAGCAGTACTTC.

This chain connects TRBV2 to TRBJ1-4; weak D call: TRBD1 (5 bases). This CDR3 comprises 13 residues. Germline V gene data show CDR1 as SNHLY and CDR2 as FYNNEI. V lost 7 bases and J lost 10, with 16 bases in between. The CDR3 loop is CASISTGGAKLFF. In DNA form, the CDR3 reads TGTGCCAGCATTTCAACAGGTGGAGCAAAACTGTTTTTT. Supplemented by reference TRBV2 and TRBJ1-4, the full variable domain reads EPEVTQTPSHQVTQMGQEVILRCVPISNHLYFYWYRQILGQKVEFLVSFYNNEISEKSEIFDDQFSVERPDGSNFTLKIRSTKLEDSAMYFCASISTGGAKLFFGSGTQLSVL.